The 32 T cell receptor beta chains reported below all come from one sample, sequenced in a study of T cell responses to AZD1222 COVID-19 vaccine. Here immunoSEQ multiplex PCR was the method, and the copy in TCRdb shows in-frame clones only, minus some. The sample has 90,000 to 130,000 clones; less than 95% are singletons. The source material was peripheral blood, sampled 28 days after the second AZD1222 dose. These receptors originate from an adult who received the AZD1222 COVID-19 vaccine.

V is TRBV6-6 and J is TRBJ2-1; 12 nucleotides line up with TRBD1. Germline V gene data show CDR1 as MNHNY and CDR2 as SVGAGI (reference sequence). V gave up 5 bases and J gave up 4 bases; unmatched junction bases: 9. The CDR3 is 17 amino acids. The CDR3 DNA reads as TGTGCCAGCAGTCGGTCCGGGACAGGGGGCCGGTACAATGAGCAGTTCTTC. Its protein is CASSRSGTGGRYNEQFF.

The gene calls are TRBV7-8 and TRBJ1-5; tentatively, D is TRBD1 (6 bases). The V and J ends lost 4 bases and 6 bases respectively, with 16 bases between them. Germline assignment: CDR1 SGHVS and CDR2 FQNEAQ. This CDR3 contains 15 residues. The CDR3 spells CASSYQEGGGQPQHF. CDR3 DNA: TGTGCCAGCAGCTACCAAGAGGGGGGGGGTCAGCCCCAGCATTTT.

The V gene is TRBV5-5, the J gene TRBJ1-1; tentative D call: TRBD1 (5 bases). Deletions cut 1 base from V and 0 bases from J, with 7 bases between. The CDR3 extends over 14 amino acids. Germline V lookup: CDR1 SGHKS, CDR2 YYEKEE (reference sequence). As DNA, the CDR3 is TGTGCCAGCAGCTTGTTGACAGTGAACACTGAAGCTTTCTTT. It yields the protein CASSLLTVNTEAFF. Full variable domain (outside the CDR3, taken from reference TRBV5-5 and TRBJ1-1): DAGVTQSPTHLIKTRGQQVTLRCSPISGHKSVSWYQQVLGQGPQFIFQYYEKEERGRGNFPDRFSARQFPNYSSELNVNALLLGDSALYLCASSLLTVNTEAFFGQGTRLTVV.

CDR3 residues: CASSLTGRNGYTF. The CDR3 DNA reads as TGTGCCAGCAGCTTAACGGGGAGGAATGGCTACACCTTC. The V call is TRBV7-9, the J call TRBJ1-2, with D hard to call. The V end lost 2 bases, the J end lost 6 bases, and 10 bases lay between the germline ends. CDR3 length: 13 amino acids. Germline V CDR1 and CDR2: SEHNR, FQNEAQ (reference sequence).

V is TRBV21-1 and J is TRBJ2-5; the D call TRBD1 from the table was never checked on the DNA. TRBV21-1 is assigned pseudogene status. This CDR3 is 15 amino acids long. The CDR3 bases are TGTGCCAGCAGCATTTCCCCCTGGCCAGTGGAGACCCAGTACTTC. It is translated as CASSISPWPVETQYF.

J is TRBJ2-1 and V is TRBV6-5; TRBD1 agrees at 9 bases. V gave up 9 bases and J gave up 8 bases; unmatched junction bases: 14. The germline V gene has CDR1 MNHEY and CDR2 SVGAGI. The CDR3 runs 15 residues. The CDR3 nucleotides are TGTGCCAGTAACATAGGGACAGGGCACGCCTATGAGCAGTTCTTC. Protein sequence: CASNIGTGHAYEQFF.

The chain has TRBV6-5 and TRBJ1-5, with D possibly TRBD1 on 6 matching bases. The CDR3 covers 13 residues. Per germline, CDR1 MNHEY and CDR2 SVGAGI. Trimming took off 6 bases at V and 4 bases at J, with 10 bases between the two ends. CDR3 bases: TGTGCCAGCAGACAGGGTGAAAATCAGCCCCAGCATTTT. This encodes CASRQGENQPQHF.

For the CDR3, the DNA is TGTGCCAGCTCACCACCGTATGGGAGGGGCGACGAGCAGTACTTC. It yields the protein CASSPPYGRGDEQYF. V is TRBV18 and J is TRBJ2-7, with TRBD2 matching over 7 bases. V shed 0 bases, J shed 5 bases, and the junction held 7 bases outside the gene matches. The CDR3 is made up of 15 amino acids. Germline V gene lookup returns CDR1 KGHSH and CDR2 LQKENI.

V is TRBV4-1 and J is TRBJ2-2, with TRBD2 matching over 12 bases. CDR3 length: 18 amino acids. Germline V gene data show CDR1 as MGHRA and CDR2 as YSYEKL. V trimming: 4 bases; J trimming: 3 bases; junction bases outside the gene matches: 9. CDR3 DNA sequence: TGCGCCAGCAGCCCGCAATCGGGACTAGCGGGCCACACCGGGGAGCTGTTTTTT. Its protein is CASSPQSGLAGHTGELFF.

V usage is TRBV7-9 and J usage is TRBJ1-4; TRBD1 is a possible D gene (5 bases). Germline V lookup: CDR1 SEHNR, CDR2 FQNEAQ (reference sequence). The CDR3 runs 14 residues. Trimming cost V 1 base and J 7 bases, with 10 bases left between them. The CDR3 region has the DNA TGTGCCAGCAGCTTAGAGCCCGGGGGTGAAAAACTGTTTTTT. Amino acids: CASSLEPGGEKLFF.

This chain links TRBV5-6 with TRBJ1-3, with no clear D. Trimming took 1 base from V and 0 from J, leaving 5 bases between them. The CDR3 length is 14 residues. Germline assignment: CDR1 SGHDT and CDR2 YYEEEE. The CDR3 spells CASSLPGSGNTIYF. The CDR3 coding sequence is TGTGCCAGCAGCTTGCCAGGCTCTGGAAACACCATATATTTT.

Only one count was recorded for this clone. V is TRBV18 and J is TRBJ2-2, with 7 bases aligning to TRBD1. CDR3 length equals 16 residues. Trimming removed 1 base from V and 4 bases from J; junction bases left unmatched: 6. Germline V gene sequence: CDR1 KGHSH, CDR2 LQKENI. The CDR3 region is CASSPQGARLTGELFF. DNA for the CDR3: TGTGCCAGCTCACCACAGGGGGCGCGTCTCACCGGGGAGCTGTTTTTT.

The chain joins TRBV27 to TRBJ1-5; D is uncertain. CDR3 length: 14 residues. Trimming removed 6 bases at V and 0 bases at J, with 9 bases between. CDR1 MNHEY and CDR2 SMNVEV come from the germline V gene (reference sequence). The CDR3 sequence: CASRREGSNQPQHF. CDR3 nucleotides: TGTGCCAGCAGAAGGGAGGGTAGCAATCAGCCCCAGCATTTT.

This sequence joins TRBV25-1 and TRBJ2-4, with a possible D match to TRBD1 (6 bases). The CDR3 runs to 17 residues. Trimming pared 2 bases from V and 7 bases from J, leaving 21 bases between. The germline V gene encodes CDR1 MGHDK and CDR2 SYGVNS. The CDR3 region has the DNA TGTGCCAGCAGTGAACACCCTCGGAGGACAGAATGGAACATTCAGTACTTC. Protein product: CASSEHPRRTEWNIQYF.

The chain links TRBV4-1 to TRBJ2-1; D is undetermined. V was cut by 4 bases and J by 3 bases, with 7 bases left in between. This CDR3 contains 13 residues. Germline V gene sequence: CDR1 MGHRA, CDR2 YSYEKL. CDR3 residues: CASSLANYNEQFF. The CDR3 bases are TGCGCCAGCAGCCTAGCAAACTACAATGAGCAGTTCTTC.

The rearrangement joins TRBV6-5 to TRBJ1-3, with D possibly being TRBD1 (6 bases). Germline values: CDR1 MNHEY, CDR2 SVGAGI. The CDR3 spans 14 residues. Trimming removed 5 bases at V and 3 bases at J, with 11 bases between. The CDR3 protein is CASSQGLSGNTIYF. Here the CDR3 DNA reads TGTGCCAGCAGTCAGGGGCTAAGTGGAAACACCATATATTTT.

The chain has TRBV30 and TRBJ2-7; the D gene could be TRBD1 or TRBD2 (5 bases each). CDR3 length equals 14 residues. From germline, CDR1 is GTSNPN and CDR2 SVGIG (reference sequence). V was trimmed by 1 base and J by 0 bases, leaving 10 bases between them. CDR3 protein: CAWSGGIRSYEQYF. The CDR3 DNA follows: TGTGCCTGGAGTGGGGGGATACGCTCCTACGAGCAGTACTTC.

This chain uses TRBV27 with TRBJ1-2; D is ambiguous. The length of the CDR3 is 14 residues. V lost 3 bases to trimming and J lost 5 bases, with 13 bases between them. Germline values: CDR1 MNHEY, CDR2 SMNVEV (reference sequence). The CDR3 DNA is TGTGCCAGCAGTTTGGATGCTGGGATTTATGGCTACACCTTC. Its protein product is CASSLDAGIYGYTF.

This chain connects TRBV10-1 to TRBJ1-2; unclear D gene. Germline-derived CDR1 and CDR2 are WNHNN and SYGVQD (reference sequence). Trimming took 4 bases from V and 2 from J, leaving 8 bases between them. The CDR3 sequence is 13 residues long. CDR3: CASSGTENYGYTF. In nucleotides, the CDR3 is TGCGCCAGCAGTGGGACCGAAAACTATGGCTACACCTTC.

V usage is TRBV19 and J usage is TRBJ2-7; TRBD1 aligns across 8 bases. The CDR3 sequence is 11 residues long. The trim removed 8 bases at V and 6 bases at J, leaving 3 bases unmatched. Germline V gene sequence: CDR1 LNHDA, CDR2 SQIVND (reference sequence). The CDR3 DNA is TGTGCCAGTGATACAGGGGGCGAGCAGTACTTC. It is translated as CASDTGGEQYF.

The chain links TRBV12-3 or TRBV12-4 to TRBJ2-7; D perhaps matches TRBD2 (6 bases). This CDR3 has 13 residues. Trimming removed 1 base at V and 5 bases at J, with 9 bases between. The CDR3 DNA reads as TGTGCCAGCAGTTTAGTTTGGGGGGACGAGCAGTACTTC. Protein sequence: CASSLVWGDEQYF.

The chain combines TRBV29-1 with TRBJ2-5; 7 bases line up with TRBD1. The CDR3 spans 14 residues. The V gene's germline CDR1 is SQVTM and CDR2 ANQGSEA. V lost 1 base to trimming and J lost 2 bases; unmatched junction nucleotides: 4. The CDR3 DNA sequence: TGCAGCGTTGAAGGTCGACAGGGACAAGAGACCCAGTACTTC. This sequence encodes CSVEGRQGQETQYF.

The chain joins TRBV3-1 (or the pseudogene TRBV3-2) to TRBJ2-1; TRBD2 aligns across 9 bases. The CDR3 extends over 14 amino acids. Germline V gene sequence: CDR1 LGHDT, CDR2 YNNKEL (reference sequence). The junction had 2 bases not matched to a gene; V was cut back by 3 bases and J by 5 bases. The CDR3 reads CASSQGTSHNEQFF. The CDR3 region has the DNA TGTGCCAGCAGCCAGGGGACTAGCCACAATGAGCAGTTCTTC.

In DNA form, the CDR3 reads TGTGCCAGCAGTGACTTTTTTTCAACCGGGAAAGCTAACTATGGCTACACCTTC. Translated, it gives CASSDFFSTGKANYGYTF. J is TRBJ1-2 and V is TRBV6-4; D uncertain. The CDR3 spans 18 residues. With 1 base removed from V and 0 bases from J, the gap between germline ends came to 18 bases. The germline CDR1 and CDR2 sequences are MRHNA and SNTAGT.

The chain employs TRBV10-1 and TRBJ2-3, with TRBD2 matching over 7 bases. Germline assignment: CDR1 WNHNN and CDR2 SYGVQD (reference sequence). J lost 3 bases, V lost 2 bases, and 5 bases had no gene match. This CDR3 contains 15 residues. The CDR3 region is CASSERASGTDTQYF. In DNA form, the CDR3 reads TGCGCCAGCAGTGAGAGGGCTAGCGGTACAGATACGCAGTATTTT.

The chain employs TRBV6-5 and TRBJ1-5; TRBD1 might be the D (5 bases). Trimming took off 8 bases at V and 4 bases at J, with 21 bases between the two ends. Germline assignment: CDR1 MNHEY and CDR2 SVGAGI. The CDR3 spans 16 residues. DNA of the CDR3: TGTGCCAGCTGTTCTCGAGTTGGACATATTAATCAGCCCCAGCATTTT. Translating gives CASCSRVGHINQPQHF.

This clone has a single count. This sequence joins TRBV5-3 and TRBJ2-3; a weak D match, TRBD2 (5 bases). TRBV5-3 is an ORF, with its function uncertain. Trimming took off 5 bases at V and 4 bases at J, with 14 bases between the two ends. This CDR3 contains 14 residues. The CDR3 bases are TGTGCCAGAAGGCCTTTTAGCGTCCCAGATACGCAGTATTTT. Protein sequence: CARRPFSVPDTQYF.

The chain is built from TRBV25-1 and TRBJ1-1, with 8 nucleotides matching TRBD1. Germline CDR1 MGHDK, CDR2 SYGVNS. Trimming took 2 bases from V and 10 from J; bases not matched to a gene: 21. This CDR3 region has 18 residues. The CDR3 protein is CASSELGRTEMRTGIAFF. The CDR3 DNA follows: TGTGCCAGCAGTGAACTGGGTAGGACCGAGATGCGGACAGGGATAGCTTTCTTT.

The CDR3 sequence is CATSREVNRAGDSPLHF. The CDR3 nucleotides read TGTGCCACCAGCAGAGAAGTAAACAGGGCAGGCGATTCACCCCTCCACTTT. The chain carries TRBV15 and TRBJ1-6, with a tentative D call TRBD1 (6 bases). CDR1 is LNHNV and CDR2 is YYDKDF in the germline V gene (reference sequence). Trimming cost V 0 bases and J 8 bases, with 17 bases left between them. The CDR3 has 17 amino acids. Drawing the rest from reference TRBV15 and TRBJ1-6, the complete variable domain is DAMVIQNPRYQVTQFGKPVTLSCSQTLNHNVMYWYQQKSSQAPKLLFHYYDKDFNNEADTPDNFQSRRPNTSFCFLDIRSPGLGDTAMYLCATSREVNRAGDSPLHFGNGTRLTVT.

The rearrangement links TRBV7-6 to TRBJ2-7; perhaps D is TRBD1 or TRBD2 (5 bases each). This CDR3 is 14 amino acids long. V gave up 3 bases and J gave up 4 bases, with 13 bases separating them. Germline V gives CDR1 SGHVS, CDR2 FNYEAQ. The CDR3 reads CASSFGLEGYEQYF. The CDR3 DNA is TGTGCCAGCAGCTTCGGCCTTGAGGGGTACGAGCAGTACTTC. The full variable domain, in which reference TRBV7-6 and TRBJ2-7 provide the parts outside the CDR3, is GAGVSQSPRYKVTKRGQDVALRCDPISGHVSLYWYRQALGQGPEFLTYFNYEAQQDKSGLPNDRFSAERPEGSISTLTIQRTEQRDSAMYRCASSFGLEGYEQYFGPGTRLTVT.

The chain combines TRBV18 with TRBJ1-4, with 7 bases lining up with TRBD1. Looked up from germline, CDR1 is KGHSH and CDR2 is LQKENI. The CDR3 has 15 amino acids. V was pared by 2 bases and J by 8 bases, with 8 bases of the junction left unmatched. Here the CDR3 DNA reads TGTGCCAGCTCACCAGAGCAAGGGGGCGCGGAAAAACTGTTTTTT. It translates to CASSPEQGGAEKLFF.

The chain links TRBV7-9 to TRBJ2-5; 8 positions match TRBD2. Per germline, CDR1 SEHNR and CDR2 FQNEAQ (reference sequence). The length of the CDR3 is 16 residues. Trimming took 4 bases from V and 2 from J; bases not matched to a gene: 9. The CDR3 sequence: CASSSFGSGTQETQYF. CDR3 nucleotide sequence: TGTGCCAGCAGCTCTTTCGGTAGCGGGACTCAAGAGACCCAGTACTTC.